A selection of T cell receptor beta chains follows, all from one sample in a study of blood T cell repertoires in COVID-19. Only in-frame clones appear in the TCRdb table, and some are missing; sequencing was by immunoSEQ multiplex PCR. The table shows around 100,000 clones, with around 87% occurring only once. Sequencing input: peripheral blood. These receptors were taken from a man aged 45-65 years with acute or convalescent COVID-19. CDR3s include the opening cysteine and the closing phenylalanine or tryptophan. D genes are given only for firm matches. Clone size is shown for a subset of rows, as once, few, many or a class of expanded clone.

TRBV11-2	.	TRBD1	TRBJ1-4	CASSSGQGGLANEKLFF	TGTGCCAGCAGCTCCGGACAGGGGGGTCTTGCTAATGAAAAACTGTTTTTT
TRBV12-3/TRBV12-4	.	.	TRBJ2-7	CASTNRVTEQYF	TGTGCCAGCACCAACAGGGTAACCGAGCAGTACTTC
TRBV18	.	TRBD1	TRBJ1-3	CASSHSGTGFSGNTIYF	TGTGCCAGCTCACATTCCGGGACAGGGTTCTCTGGAAACACCATATATTTT
TRBV19	.	TRBD2	TRBJ2-3	CASSILLAGPSDTQYF	TGTGCCAGTAGTATACTACTAGCGGGGCCCAGTGATACGCAGTATTTT
TRBV5-1	.	.	TRBJ2-5	CASSLITKETQYF	TGCGCCAGCAGCTTAATAACAAAAGAGACCCAGTACTTC
TRBV5-4	.	.	TRBJ1-4	CASSPTLASTNEKLFF	TGTGCCAGCAGCCCGACACTAGCCTCAACTAATGAAAAACTGTTTTTT
TRBV18	.	.	TRBJ1-6	CASSPDLSGNSPLHF	TGTGCCAGCTCACCCGACCTATCAGGGAATTCACCCCTCCACTTT
TRBV10-1	many	TRBD1	TRBJ2-2	CASSANRGYVGELFF	TGCGCCAGCAGTGCAAACAGGGGGTACGTCGGGGAGCTGTTTTTT
TRBV11-3	.	TRBD2	TRBJ2-7	CASSPSGPTYEQYF	TGTGCCAGCAGCCCTAGCGGGCCCACCTACGAGCAGTACTTC
TRBV11-3	.	.	TRBJ2-6	CASSLQGGGANVLTF	TGTGCCAGCAGCTTACAGGGCGGAGGGGCCAACGTCCTGACTTTC
TRBV19	.	.	TRBJ1-1	CASSIWGLDTEAFF	TGTGCCAGTAGTATTTGGGGGCTTGACACTGAAGCTTTCTTT
TRBV10-2	.	.	TRBJ2-5	CASSQQGVETQYF	TGCGCCAGCAGCCAACAGGGTGTGGAGACCCAGTACTTC
TRBV9	.	TRBD1	TRBJ1-1	CASSVGGGGIAEAFF	TGTGCCAGCAGCGTAGGAGGGGGCGGGATCGCTGAAGCTTTCTTT
TRBV30	once	.	TRBJ2-7	CAWSSLYEQYF	TGTGCCTGGAGTTCCCTTTACGAGCAGTACTTC
TRBV9	.	.	TRBJ2-7	CASSMDSDEQYF	TGTGCCAGCAGCATGGACAGTGACGAGCAGTACTTC
TRBV7-6	.	.	TRBJ1-1	CASSLGYRHMNTEAFF	TGTGCCAGCAGCTTAGGGTACAGGCACATGAACACTGAAGCTTTCTTT
TRBV24-1	.	TRBD1	TRBJ1-3	CATSDSINRGSGNTIYF	TGTGCCACCAGTGATTCGATAAACAGGGGCTCTGGAAACACCATATATTTT
TRBV5-5	.	.	TRBJ2-5	CASSLALETQYF	TGTGCCAGCAGCTTGGCTTTGGAGACCCAGTACTTC
TRBV11-2	.	.	TRBJ2-7	CASSFPGGTGSSYEQYF	TGTGCCAGCAGCTTTCCCGGAGGTACGGGGAGCTCCTACGAGCAGTACTTC
TRBV2	few	TRBD1	TRBJ2-7	CASRKGTGSYEQYF	TGTGCCAGCAGAAAGGGGACAGGCTCCTACGAGCAGTACTTC
TRBV5-1	.	.	TRBJ2-7	CASSRTGNPYEQYF	TGCGCCAGCAGCCGGACCGGGAATCCCTACGAGCAGTACTTC
TRBV21-1	once	.	TRBJ1-6	CASTPGQPISGNSPLHF	TGTGCCAGCACCCCGGGACAGCCGATTTCGGGTAATTCACCCCTCCACTTT
TRBV5-1	.	TRBD1	TRBJ2-1	CASSLGTGSNEQFF	TGCGCCAGCAGCCTCGGGACAGGGAGCAATGAGCAGTTCTTC
TRBV6-5	.	TRBD2	TRBJ2-7	CASSPLAGGYEQYF	TGTGCCAGCAGCCCACTAGCGGGAGGCTACGAGCAGTACTTC
TRBV24-1	.	.	TRBJ1-1	CATSDLRGEAFF	TGTGCCACCAGTGACCTTCGAGGTGAAGCTTTCTTT
TRBV11-2	.	TRBD1	TRBJ2-2	CAGKQGARGTGELFF	TGTGCCGGAAAACAGGGGGCGCGGGGCACCGGGGAGCTGTTTTTT
TRBV11-3	.	.	TRBJ2-7	CASSLDSSYEQYF	TGTGCCAGCAGCCTGGACAGTAGCTACGAGCAGTACTTC
TRBV19	.	TRBD1	TRBJ1-1	CASSIPRQGLNTEAFF	TGTGCCAGTAGTATACCTCGACAGGGATTGAACACTGAAGCTTTCTTT
TRBV19	.	.	TRBJ2-4	CASSFQRSLAKNIQYF	TGTGCCAGTAGTTTCCAGCGGAGTCTAGCCAAAAACATTCAGTACTTC